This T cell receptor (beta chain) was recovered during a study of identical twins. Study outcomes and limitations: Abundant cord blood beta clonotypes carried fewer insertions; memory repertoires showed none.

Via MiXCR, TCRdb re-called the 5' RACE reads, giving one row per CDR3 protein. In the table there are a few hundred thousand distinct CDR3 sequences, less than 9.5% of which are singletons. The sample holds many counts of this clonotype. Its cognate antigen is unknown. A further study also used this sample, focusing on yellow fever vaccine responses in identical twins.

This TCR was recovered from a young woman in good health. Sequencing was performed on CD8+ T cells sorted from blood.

The CDR3 sequence: CASSPGTGLYEQYF. The CDR3 DNA is TGTGCCAGCAGTCCCGGGACAGGCCTATACGAGCAGTACTTC. This chain joins TRBV25-1 and TRBJ2-7; 8 bases line up with TRBD1. Per the germline V gene, CDR1 is MGHDK and CDR2 is SYGVNS. The CDR3 contains 14 residues. The ends lost 5 bases at V and 4 bases at J; junction bases unmatched: 7.